This T cell receptor beta chain was captured by sequencing in a study of blood T cell repertoires in COVID-19. At the level of the study: COVID-19 samples, acute and convalescent, were from the United States, Italy and Spain. Sources were T cells, B-cell-depleted T cells, or PBMCs; the material itself was cDNA or gDNA.

In the authors' methods: Reference gene primer amplification in the assay estimated nucleated cell counts. Assay: immunoSEQ multiplex PCR; the TCRdb copy retains only in-frame clones and omits some. V and J calls and clone size are given by that table; D and trimming were obtained from the DNA. The profile covers around 200,000 clones, with 75% to 90% appearing a single time and approximately 6.2% taken by the ten largest. Germline V gene lookup returns CDR1 SGHRS and CDR2 YFSETQ. With V trimmed by 0 bases and J by 6 bases, 7 bases remained unmatched. This CDR3 has 16 amino acids. Sequences were obtained from peripheral blood. This TCR was sampled from a woman aged 40 to 50 with acute or convalescent COVID-19. J is TRBJ2-3 and V is TRBV5-1, with 10 bases fitting TRBD2. CDR3: CASSLGTSGRADTQYF. DNA of the CDR3: TGCGCCAGCAGCTTGGGGACTAGCGGCCGGGCCGATACGCAGTATTTT.